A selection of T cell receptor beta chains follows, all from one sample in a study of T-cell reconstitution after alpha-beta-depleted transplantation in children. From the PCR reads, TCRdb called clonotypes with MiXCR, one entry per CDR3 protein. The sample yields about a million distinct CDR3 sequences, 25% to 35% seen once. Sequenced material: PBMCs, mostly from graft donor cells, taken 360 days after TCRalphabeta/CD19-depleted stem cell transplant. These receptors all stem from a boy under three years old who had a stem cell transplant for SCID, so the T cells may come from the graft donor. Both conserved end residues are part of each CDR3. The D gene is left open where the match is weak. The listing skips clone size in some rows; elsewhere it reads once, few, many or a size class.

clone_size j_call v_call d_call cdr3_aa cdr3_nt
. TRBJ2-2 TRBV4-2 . CASSRNRGLLSPWELFF TGTGCCAGCAGCCGCAACCGGGGACTGTTGTCGCCCTGGGAGCTGTTTTTT
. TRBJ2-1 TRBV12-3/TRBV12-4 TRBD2 CASSLVTSGDSYNEQFF TGTGCCAGCAGTTTAGTAACTAGCGGGGACTCCTACAATGAGCAGTTCTTC
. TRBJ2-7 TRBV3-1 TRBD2 CASSQRFTSGAYEQYF TGTGCCAGCAGCCAAAGATTTACTAGCGGGGCGTACGAGCAGTACTTC
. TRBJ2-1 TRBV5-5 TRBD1 CASSSRGQGDNEQFF TGTGCCAGCAGCTCCCGAGGACAGGGAGACAATGAGCAGTTCTTC
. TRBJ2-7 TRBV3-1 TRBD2 CASSPGLAMPYEQYF TGTGCCAGCAGCCCCGGACTAGCGATGCCTTACGAGCAGTACTTC
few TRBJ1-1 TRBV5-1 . CASSLRFGERKGTEAFF TGCGCCAGCAGCCTCAGATTTGGGGAACGGAAGGGCACTGAAGCTTTCTTT
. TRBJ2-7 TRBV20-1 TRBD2 CSASSSGYEQYF TGCAGTGCCTCTTCTAGCGGGTACGAGCAGTACTTC
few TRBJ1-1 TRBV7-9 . CASSLEGSTEAFF TGTGCCAGCAGCCTAGAAGGAAGCACTGAAGCTTTCTTT
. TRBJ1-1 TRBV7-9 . CASRHTGRGGTEAFF TGTGCCAGCAGACACACGGGTCGCGGCGGCACTGAAGCTTTCTTT
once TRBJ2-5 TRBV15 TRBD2 CATSKGLAGLQETQYF TGTGCCACCAGCAAGGGCCTAGCGGGGTTACAAGAGACCCAGTACTTC
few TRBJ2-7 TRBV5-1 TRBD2 CASSLEGSGGSYEQYF TGCGCCAGCAGCTTGGAGGGTAGCGGGGGCTCTTACGAGCAGTACTTC
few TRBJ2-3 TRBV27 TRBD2 CASGNAGGLTDTQYF TGTGCCAGTGGGAACGCGGGGGGGCTCACAGATACGCAGTATTTT
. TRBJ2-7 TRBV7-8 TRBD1 CASSPRDRRLSYEQYF TGTGCCAGCAGCCCCCGGGACAGGCGCCTCTCCTACGAGCAGTACTTC
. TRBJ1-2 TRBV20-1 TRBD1 CSAPGQGAWGYTF TGCAGTGCCCCCGGACAGGGGGCGTGGGGCTACACCTTC
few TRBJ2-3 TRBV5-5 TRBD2 CASRTGGIYTQYF TGTGCCAGCAGAACGGGGGGTATCTATACGCAGTATTTT
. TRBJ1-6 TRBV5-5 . CASSFGDGTNSPLHF TGTGCCAGCAGCTTTGGGGACGGTACTAATTCACCCCTCCACTTT
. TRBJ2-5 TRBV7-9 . CASSLARQIEETQYF TGTGCCAGCAGCTTAGCCCGACAGATCGAAGAGACCCAGTACTTC
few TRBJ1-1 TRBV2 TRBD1 CASTPTGAVNTEAFF TGTGCCAGCACCCCGACAGGGGCCGTTAACACTGAAGCTTTCTTT
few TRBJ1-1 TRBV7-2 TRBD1 CASSRTLDRMNTEAFF TGTGCCAGCAGCCGGACCCTGGACAGGATGAACACTGAAGCTTTCTTT
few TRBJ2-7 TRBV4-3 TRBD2 CASSQEALAGYEQYF TGCGCCAGCAGCCAAGAGGCCCTAGCGGGGTACGAGCAGTACTTC
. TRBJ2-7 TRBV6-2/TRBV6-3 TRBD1 CASSNGQGALYEQYF TGTGCCAGCAGTAACGGACAGGGGGCGCTCTACGAGCAGTACTTC
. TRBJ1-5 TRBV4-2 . CASSQDWGVNQPQHF TGTGCCAGCAGCCAAGATTGGGGGGTTAATCAGCCCCAGCATTTT
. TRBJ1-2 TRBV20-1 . CSASPGGAYGYTF TGCAGTGCTAGTCCGGGGGGGGCTTATGGCTACACCTTC
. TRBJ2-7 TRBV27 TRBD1 CASSLGTAPYEQYF TGTGCCAGCAGTTTGGGGACAGCCCCCTACGAGCAGTACTTC